The next 3 T cell receptor beta chains were all read from a single sample in a study of monozygotic twins with cystic fibrosis. Sequencing used immunoSEQ multiplex PCR; TCRdb keeps in-frame clones, though not all of them. The sample consists of about 32,000 clones, roughly 90% of them appearing once. Sequencing was done on a sample of blood. Receptors originate from a girl aged 2 to 10 with cystic fibrosis.

The V gene is TRBV9, the J gene TRBJ2-6, with unresolved D. The CDR3 totals 15 residues. With 0 bases removed from V and 3 bases from J, the gap between germline ends came to 7 bases. Germline assignment: CDR1 SGDLS and CDR2 YYNGEE. This chain's CDR3 is CASSVGASGANVLTF. The CDR3 DNA sequence: TGTGCCAGCAGCGTAGGCGCTAGTGGGGCCAACGTCCTGACTTTC. The variable domain in full, completed from reference TRBV9 and TRBJ2-6, reads DSGVTQTPKHLITATGQRVTLRCSPRSGDLSVYWYQQSLDQGLQFLIQYYNGEERAKGNILERFSAQQFPDLHSELNLSSLELGDSALYFCASSVGASGANVLTFGAGSRLTVL.

The chain links TRBV6-1 to TRBJ1-1; perhaps TRBD1 as D (6 bases). CDR1 MNHNS and CDR2 SASEGT come from the germline V gene. The CDR3 spans 13 residues. The V gene lost 7 bases and the J gene lost 3 bases, with 12 bases spanning the gap. CDR3 DNA: TGTGCCAGCAACCGGGGGCTCTACACTGAAGCTTTCTTT. Translation gives CASNRGLYTEAFF.

V usage is TRBV6-6 and J usage is TRBJ2-2, with D hard to call. CDR1 MNHNY and CDR2 SVGAGI come from the germline V gene (reference sequence). V was trimmed by 6 bases and J by 7 bases, leaving 15 bases between them. The CDR3 is made up of 14 amino acids. The CDR3: CASSPPEVVGELFF. CDR3 DNA: TGTGCCAGCAGCCCACCCGAGGTGGTCGGGGAGCTGTTTTTT.